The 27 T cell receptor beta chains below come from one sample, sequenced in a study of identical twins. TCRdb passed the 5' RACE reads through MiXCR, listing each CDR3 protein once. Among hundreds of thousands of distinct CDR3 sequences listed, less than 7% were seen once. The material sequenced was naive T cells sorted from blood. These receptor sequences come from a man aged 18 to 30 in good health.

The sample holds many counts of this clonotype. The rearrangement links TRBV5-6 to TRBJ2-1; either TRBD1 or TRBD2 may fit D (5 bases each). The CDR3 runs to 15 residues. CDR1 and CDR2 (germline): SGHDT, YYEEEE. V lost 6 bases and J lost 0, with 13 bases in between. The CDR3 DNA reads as TGTGCCAGCACCCACGGGGCACACTCCTACAATGAGCAGTTCTTC. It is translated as CASTHGAHSYNEQFF.

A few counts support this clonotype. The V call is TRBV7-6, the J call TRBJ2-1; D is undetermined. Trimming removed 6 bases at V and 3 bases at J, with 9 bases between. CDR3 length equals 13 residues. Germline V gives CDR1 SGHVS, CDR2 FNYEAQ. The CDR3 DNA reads TGTGCCAGCAGTGCTGATCTCTACAATGAGCAGTTCTTC. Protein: CASSADLYNEQFF. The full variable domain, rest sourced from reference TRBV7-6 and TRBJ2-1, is GAGVSQSPRYKVTKRGQDVALRCDPISGHVSLYWYRQALGQGPEFLTYFNYEAQQDKSGLPNDRFSAERPEGSISTLTIQRTEQRDSAMYRCASSADLYNEQFFGPGTRLTVL.

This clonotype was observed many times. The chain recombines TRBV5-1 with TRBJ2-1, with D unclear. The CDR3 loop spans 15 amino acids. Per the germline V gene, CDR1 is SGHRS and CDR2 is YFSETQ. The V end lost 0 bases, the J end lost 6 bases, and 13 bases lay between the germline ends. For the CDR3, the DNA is TGCGCCAGCAGCTTGGGACCCTCCCCCTCCAATGAGCAGTTCTTC. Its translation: CASSLGPSPSNEQFF. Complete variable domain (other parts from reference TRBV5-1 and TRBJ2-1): KAGVTQTPRYLIKTRGQQVTLSCSPISGHRSVSWYQQTPGQGLQFLFEYFSETQRNKGNFPGRFSGRQFSNSRSEMNVSTLELGDSALYLCASSLGPSPSNEQFFGPGTRLTVL.

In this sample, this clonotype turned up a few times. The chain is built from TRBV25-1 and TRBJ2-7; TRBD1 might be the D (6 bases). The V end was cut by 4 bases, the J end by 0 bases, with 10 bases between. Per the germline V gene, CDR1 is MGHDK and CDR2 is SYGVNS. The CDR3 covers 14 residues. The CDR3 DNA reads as TGTGCCAGCAGTGCCGGGACACTCTCCTACGAGCAGTACTTC. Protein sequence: CASSAGTLSYEQYF.

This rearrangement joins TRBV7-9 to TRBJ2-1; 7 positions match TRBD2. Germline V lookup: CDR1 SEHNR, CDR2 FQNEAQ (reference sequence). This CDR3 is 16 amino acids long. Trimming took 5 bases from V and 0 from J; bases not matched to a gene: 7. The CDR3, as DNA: TGTGCCAGCAGCCCACGGGGAGGGGCCTCCTACAATGAGCAGTTCTTC. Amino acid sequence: CASSPRGGASYNEQFF.

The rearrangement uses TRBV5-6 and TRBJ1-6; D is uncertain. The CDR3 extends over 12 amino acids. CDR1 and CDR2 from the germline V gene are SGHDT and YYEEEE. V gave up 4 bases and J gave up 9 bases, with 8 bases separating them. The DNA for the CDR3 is TGTGCCAGCAGCCAGAGGGCTTCACCCCTCCACTTT. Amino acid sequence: CASSQRASPLHF.

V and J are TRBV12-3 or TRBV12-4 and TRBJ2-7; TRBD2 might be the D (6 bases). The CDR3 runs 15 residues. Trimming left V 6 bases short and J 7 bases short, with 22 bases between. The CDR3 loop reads CASSMGGLAVGEQYV. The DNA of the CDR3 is TGTGCCAGCAGCATGGGGGGACTCGCGGTGGGGGAGCAGTACGTC.

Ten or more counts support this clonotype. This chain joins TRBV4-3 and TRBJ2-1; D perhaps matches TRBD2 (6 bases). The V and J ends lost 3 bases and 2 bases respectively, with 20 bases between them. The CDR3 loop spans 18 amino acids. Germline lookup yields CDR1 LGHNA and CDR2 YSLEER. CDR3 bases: TGCGCCAGCAGCCAGACCCCAATTCGGGGCGGGACCTACAATGAGCAGTTCTTC. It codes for CASSQTPIRGGTYNEQFF.

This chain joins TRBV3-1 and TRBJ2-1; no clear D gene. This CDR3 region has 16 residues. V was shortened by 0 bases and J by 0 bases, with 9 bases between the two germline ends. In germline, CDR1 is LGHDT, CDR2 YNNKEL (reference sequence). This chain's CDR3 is CASSQEGLSSYNEQFF. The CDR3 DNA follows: TGTGCCAGCAGCCAAGAGGGGTTGAGCTCCTACAATGAGCAGTTCTTC.

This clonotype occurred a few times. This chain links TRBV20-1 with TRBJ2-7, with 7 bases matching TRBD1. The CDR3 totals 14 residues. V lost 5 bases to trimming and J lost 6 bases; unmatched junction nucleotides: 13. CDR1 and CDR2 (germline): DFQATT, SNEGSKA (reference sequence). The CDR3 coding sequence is TGCAGTGCTGTACTACCAGGGGGAGTAGCCGAGCAGTACTTC. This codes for CSAVLPGGVAEQYF.

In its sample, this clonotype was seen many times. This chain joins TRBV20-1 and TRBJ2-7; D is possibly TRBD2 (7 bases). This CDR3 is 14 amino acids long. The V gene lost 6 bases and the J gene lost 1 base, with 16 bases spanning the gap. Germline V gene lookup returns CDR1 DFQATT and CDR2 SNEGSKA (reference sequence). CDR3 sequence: CSAPAAGASYEQYF. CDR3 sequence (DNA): TGCAGTGCCCCAGCTGCGGGGGCTTCCTACGAGCAGTACTTC.

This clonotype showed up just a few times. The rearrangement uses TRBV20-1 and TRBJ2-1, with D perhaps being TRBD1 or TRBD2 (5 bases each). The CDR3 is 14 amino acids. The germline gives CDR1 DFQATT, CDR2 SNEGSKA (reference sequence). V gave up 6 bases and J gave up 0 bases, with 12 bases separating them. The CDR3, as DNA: TGCAGTGCGCTGCTTGGGGGCTCCTACAATGAGCAGTTCTTC. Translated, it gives CSALLGGSYNEQFF.

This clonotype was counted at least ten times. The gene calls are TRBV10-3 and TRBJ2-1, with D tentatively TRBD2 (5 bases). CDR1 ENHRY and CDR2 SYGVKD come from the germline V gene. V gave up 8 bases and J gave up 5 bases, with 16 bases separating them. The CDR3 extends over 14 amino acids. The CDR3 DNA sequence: TGTGCCATCTCAGAGGGTAGGCATAACAATGAGCAGTTCTTC. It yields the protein CAISEGRHNNEQFF.

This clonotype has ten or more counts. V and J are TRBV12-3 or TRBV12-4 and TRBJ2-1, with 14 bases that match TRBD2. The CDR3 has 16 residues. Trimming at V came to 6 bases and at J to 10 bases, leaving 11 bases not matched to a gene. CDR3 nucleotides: TGTGCCAGCAGCCAGCTGACTAGCGGGAGGGACAGGGAGCAGTTCTTC. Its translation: CASSQLTSGRDREQFF.

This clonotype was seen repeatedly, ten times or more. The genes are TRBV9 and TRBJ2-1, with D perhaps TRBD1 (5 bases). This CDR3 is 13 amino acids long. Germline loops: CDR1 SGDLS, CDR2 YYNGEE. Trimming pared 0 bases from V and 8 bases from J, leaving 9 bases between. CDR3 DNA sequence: TGTGCCAGCAGCGTAGAGGGGTGGGATGAGCAGTTCTTC. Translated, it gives CASSVEGWDEQFF.

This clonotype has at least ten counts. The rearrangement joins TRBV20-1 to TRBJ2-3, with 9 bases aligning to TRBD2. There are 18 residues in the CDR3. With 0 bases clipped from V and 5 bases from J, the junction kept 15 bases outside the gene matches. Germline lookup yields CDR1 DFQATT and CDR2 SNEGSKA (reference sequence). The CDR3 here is CSARDPVGASGTGDTQYF. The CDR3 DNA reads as TGCAGTGCTAGAGACCCTGTGGGTGCTAGCGGGACGGGAGATACGCAGTATTTT.

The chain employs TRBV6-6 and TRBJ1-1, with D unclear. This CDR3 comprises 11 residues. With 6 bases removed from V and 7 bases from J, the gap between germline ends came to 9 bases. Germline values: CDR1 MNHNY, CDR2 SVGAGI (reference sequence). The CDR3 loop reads CASREQVEAFF. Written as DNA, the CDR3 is TGTGCCAGCAGGGAACAAGTTGAAGCTTTCTTT.

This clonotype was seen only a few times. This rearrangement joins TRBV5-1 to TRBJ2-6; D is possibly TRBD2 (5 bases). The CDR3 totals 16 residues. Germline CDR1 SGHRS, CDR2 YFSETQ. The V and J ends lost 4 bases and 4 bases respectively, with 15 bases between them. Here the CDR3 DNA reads TGCGCCAGCAGCAAAAAAGCGGATCTCGGGGCCAACGTCCTGACTTTC. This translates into CASSKKADLGANVLTF.

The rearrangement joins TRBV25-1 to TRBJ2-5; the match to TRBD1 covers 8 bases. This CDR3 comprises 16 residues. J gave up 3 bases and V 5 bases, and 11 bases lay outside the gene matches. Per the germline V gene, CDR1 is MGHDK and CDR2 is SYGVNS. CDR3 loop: CASSSRRGQVKETQYF. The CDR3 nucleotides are TGTGCCAGCAGTTCCCGGAGGGGACAGGTGAAAGAGACCCAGTACTTC.

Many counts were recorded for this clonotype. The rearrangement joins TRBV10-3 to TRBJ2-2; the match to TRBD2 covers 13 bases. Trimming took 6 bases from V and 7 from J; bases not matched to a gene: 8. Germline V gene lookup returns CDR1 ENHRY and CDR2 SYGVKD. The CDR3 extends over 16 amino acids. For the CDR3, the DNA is TGTGCCATCAGCCAACTAGCGGGAGGGCGTCGCGGGGAGCTGTTTTTT. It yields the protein CAISQLAGGRRGELFF.

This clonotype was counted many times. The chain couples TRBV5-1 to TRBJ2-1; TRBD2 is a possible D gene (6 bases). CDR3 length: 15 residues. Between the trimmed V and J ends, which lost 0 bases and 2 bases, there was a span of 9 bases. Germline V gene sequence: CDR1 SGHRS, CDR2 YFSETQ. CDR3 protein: CASSLGGGAYNEQFF. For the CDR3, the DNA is TGCGCCAGCAGCTTGGGCGGAGGGGCCTACAATGAGCAGTTCTTC.

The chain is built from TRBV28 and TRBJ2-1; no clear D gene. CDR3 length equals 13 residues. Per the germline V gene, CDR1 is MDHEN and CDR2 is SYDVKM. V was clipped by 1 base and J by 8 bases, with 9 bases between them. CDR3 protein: CASSLLRWDEQFF. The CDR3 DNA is TGTGCCAGCAGTTTATTGCGGTGGGATGAGCAGTTCTTC.

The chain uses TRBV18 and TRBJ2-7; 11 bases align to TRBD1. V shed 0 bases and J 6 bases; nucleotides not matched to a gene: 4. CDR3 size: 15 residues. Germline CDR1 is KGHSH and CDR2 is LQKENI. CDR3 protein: CASSPPGQGGLEQYF. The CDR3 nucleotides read TGTGCCAGCTCACCACCGGGACAGGGGGGACTCGAGCAGTACTTC. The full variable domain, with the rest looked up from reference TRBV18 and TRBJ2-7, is NAGVMQNPRHLVRRRGQEARLRCSPMKGHSHVYWYRQLPEEGLKFMVYLQKENIIDESGMPKERFSAEFPKEGPSILRIQQVVRGDSAAYFCASSPPGQGGLEQYFGPGTRLTVT.

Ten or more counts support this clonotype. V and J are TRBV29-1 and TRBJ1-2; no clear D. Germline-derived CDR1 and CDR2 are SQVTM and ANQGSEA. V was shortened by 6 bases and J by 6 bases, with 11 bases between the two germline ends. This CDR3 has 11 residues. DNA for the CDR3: TGCAGCGTAAGACCCGAGGATGGCTACACCTTC. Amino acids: CSVRPEDGYTF.

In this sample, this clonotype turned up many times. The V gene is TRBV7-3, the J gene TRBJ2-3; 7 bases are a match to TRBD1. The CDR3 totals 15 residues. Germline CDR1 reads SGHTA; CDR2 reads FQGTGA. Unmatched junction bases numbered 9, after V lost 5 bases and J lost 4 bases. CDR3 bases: TGTGCCAGCAGCCCCCAGGGGGTTGGGGCAGATACGCAGTATTTT. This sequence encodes CASSPQGVGADTQYF. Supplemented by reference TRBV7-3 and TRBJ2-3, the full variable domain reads GAGVSQTPSNKVTEKGKYVELRCDPISGHTALYWYRQSLGQGPEFLIYFQGTGAADDSGLPNDRFFAVRPEGSVSTLKIQRTERGDSAVYLCASSPQGVGADTQYFGPGTRLTVL.

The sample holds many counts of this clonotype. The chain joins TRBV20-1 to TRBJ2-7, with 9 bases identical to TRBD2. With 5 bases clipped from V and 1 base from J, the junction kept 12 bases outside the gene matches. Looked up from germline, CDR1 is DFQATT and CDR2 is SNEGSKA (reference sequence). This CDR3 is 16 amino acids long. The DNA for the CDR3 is TGCAGTGCTCCGCTTCCTACTAGCGGGCCTTCCTACGAGCAGTACTTC. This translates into CSAPLPTSGPSYEQYF.

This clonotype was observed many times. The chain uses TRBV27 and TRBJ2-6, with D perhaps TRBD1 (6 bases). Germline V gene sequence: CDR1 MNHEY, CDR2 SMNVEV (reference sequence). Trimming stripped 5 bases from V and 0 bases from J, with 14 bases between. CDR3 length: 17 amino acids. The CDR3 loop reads CASSNTGSYSGANVLTF. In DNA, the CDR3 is TGTGCCAGCAGTAACACAGGGTCTTACTCTGGGGCCAACGTCCTGACTTTC.